This TCR beta chain was retrieved from a study of blood T cell repertoires in COVID-19. In this sample, this clone turned up once. The germline gives CDR1 MDHEN, CDR2 SYDVKM. The ends lost 6 bases at V and 1 base at J; junction bases unmatched: 9. This CDR3 has 15 residues. Per the original methods: It was from reference gene primer amplification that nucleated cell counts were estimated. The data were produced by immunoSEQ multiplex PCR, yet TCRdb's version contains in-frame clones alone and is incomplete. V and J calls and clone size are as listed in that table; D and trimming were resolved from the DNA. This repertoire shows 70,000 to 95,000 clones, about 89% found once; its top ten account for approximately 13%.

The chain couples TRBV28 to TRBJ2-7; 7 nucleotides align to TRBD2. This clonotype was obtained from a man between 65 and 85 years old with active or convalescent COVID-19. The sequencing sample was made of peripheral blood. The CDR3 DNA follows: TGTGCCAGCAGCCCTGGACTAGTTGCATCCTACGAGCAGTACTTC. This encodes CASSPGLVASYEQYF.